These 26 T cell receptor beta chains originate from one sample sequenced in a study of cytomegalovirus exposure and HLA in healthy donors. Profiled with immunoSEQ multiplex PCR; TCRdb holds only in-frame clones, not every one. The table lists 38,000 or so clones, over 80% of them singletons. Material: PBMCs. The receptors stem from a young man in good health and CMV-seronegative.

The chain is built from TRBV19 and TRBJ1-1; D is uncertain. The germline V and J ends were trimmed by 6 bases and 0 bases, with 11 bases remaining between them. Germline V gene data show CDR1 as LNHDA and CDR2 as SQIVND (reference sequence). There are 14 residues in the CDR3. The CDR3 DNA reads TGTGCCAGTAGCTCGGAACAGATGAACACTGAAGCTTTCTTT. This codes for CASSSEQMNTEAFF.

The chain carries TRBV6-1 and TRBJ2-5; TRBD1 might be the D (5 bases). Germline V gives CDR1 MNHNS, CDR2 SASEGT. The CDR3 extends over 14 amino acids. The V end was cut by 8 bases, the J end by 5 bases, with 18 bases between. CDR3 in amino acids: CASWIQAFGETQYF. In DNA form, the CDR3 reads TGTGCCAGCTGGATACAGGCCTTCGGGGAGACCCAGTACTTC.

CDR3 bases: TGTGCCAGTAGTAAGACAGGGGGCGCTTCCGGGGAGCTGTTTTTT. It specifies CASSKTGGASGELFF. The genes are TRBV19 and TRBJ2-2; 10 positions agree with TRBD1. The CDR3 has 15 residues. Trimming at V came to 4 bases and at J to 6 bases, leaving 5 bases not matched to a gene. Germline V gene sequence: CDR1 LNHDA, CDR2 SQIVND (reference sequence).

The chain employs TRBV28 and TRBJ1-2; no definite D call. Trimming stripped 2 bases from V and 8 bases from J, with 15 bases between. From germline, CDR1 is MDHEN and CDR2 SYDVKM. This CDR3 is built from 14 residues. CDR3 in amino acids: CASSLIPEVSGYTF. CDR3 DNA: TGTGCCAGCAGTTTAATTCCGGAGGTTAGCGGCTACACCTTC.

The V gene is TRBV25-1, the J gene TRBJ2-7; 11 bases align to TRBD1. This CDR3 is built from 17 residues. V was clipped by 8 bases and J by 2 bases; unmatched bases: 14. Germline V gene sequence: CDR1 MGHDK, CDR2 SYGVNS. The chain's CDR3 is CASGDRTGGGSPYEQYF. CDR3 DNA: TGTGCCAGCGGGGATCGGACAGGGGGCGGTTCCCCCTACGAGCAGTACTTC.

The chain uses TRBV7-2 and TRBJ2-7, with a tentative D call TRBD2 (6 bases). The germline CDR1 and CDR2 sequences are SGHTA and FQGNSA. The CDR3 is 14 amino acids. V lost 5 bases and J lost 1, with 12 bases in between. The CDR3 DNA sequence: TGTGCCAGCAGCCCCCGCCGGGAGTCCTACGAGCAGTACTTC. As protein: CASSPRRESYEQYF.

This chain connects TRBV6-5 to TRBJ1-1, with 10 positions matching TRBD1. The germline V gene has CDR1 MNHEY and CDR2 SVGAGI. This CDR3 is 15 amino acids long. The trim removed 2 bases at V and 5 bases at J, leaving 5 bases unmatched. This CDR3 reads CASSYDRGRFTEAFF. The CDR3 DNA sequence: TGTGCCAGCAGTTACGACAGGGGGCGGTTTACTGAAGCTTTCTTT.

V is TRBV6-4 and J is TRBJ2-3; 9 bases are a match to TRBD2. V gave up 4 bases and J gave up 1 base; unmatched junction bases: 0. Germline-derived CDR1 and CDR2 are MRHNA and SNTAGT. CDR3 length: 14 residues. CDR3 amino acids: CASSASGGTDTQYF. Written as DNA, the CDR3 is TGTGCCAGCAGTGCTAGCGGGGGCACAGATACGCAGTATTTT.

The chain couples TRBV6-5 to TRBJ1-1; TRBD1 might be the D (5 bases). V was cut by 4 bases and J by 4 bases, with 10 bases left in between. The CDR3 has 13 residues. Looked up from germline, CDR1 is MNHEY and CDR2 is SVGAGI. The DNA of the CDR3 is TGTGCCAGCAGTTCGGGACTAGGCACTGAAGCTTTCTTT. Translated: CASSSGLGTEAFF.

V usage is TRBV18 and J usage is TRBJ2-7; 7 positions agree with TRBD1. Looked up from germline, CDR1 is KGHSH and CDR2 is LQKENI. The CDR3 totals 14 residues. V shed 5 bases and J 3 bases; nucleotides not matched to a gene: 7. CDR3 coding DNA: TGTGCCAGCTCAACTCCGGGACAGTTCTACGAGCAGTACTTC. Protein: CASSTPGQFYEQYF.

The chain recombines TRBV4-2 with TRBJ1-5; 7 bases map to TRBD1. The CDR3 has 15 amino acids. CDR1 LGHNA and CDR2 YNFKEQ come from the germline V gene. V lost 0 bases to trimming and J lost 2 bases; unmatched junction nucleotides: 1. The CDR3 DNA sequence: TGTGCCAGCAGCCAAGATGGGACAGGCAATCAGCCCCAGCATTTT. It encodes CASSQDGTGNQPQHF.

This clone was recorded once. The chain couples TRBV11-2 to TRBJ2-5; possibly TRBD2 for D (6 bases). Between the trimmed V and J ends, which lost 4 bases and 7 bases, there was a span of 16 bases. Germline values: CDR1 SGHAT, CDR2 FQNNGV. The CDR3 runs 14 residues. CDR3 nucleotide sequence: TGTGCCAGCAGCTATCGGGACTCCAAAGGGACCCAGTACTTC. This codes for CASSYRDSKGTQYF.

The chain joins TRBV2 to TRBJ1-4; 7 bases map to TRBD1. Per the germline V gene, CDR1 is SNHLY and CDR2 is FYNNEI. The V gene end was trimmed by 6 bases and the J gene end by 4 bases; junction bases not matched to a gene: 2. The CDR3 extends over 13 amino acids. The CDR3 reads CASRGQFNEKLFF. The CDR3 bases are TGTGCCAGCAGGGGACAGTTTAATGAAAAACTGTTTTTT.

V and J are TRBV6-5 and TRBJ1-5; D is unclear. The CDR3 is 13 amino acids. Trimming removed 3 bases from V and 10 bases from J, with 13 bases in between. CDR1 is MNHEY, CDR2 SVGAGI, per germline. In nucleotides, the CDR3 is TGTGCCAGCAGTTATGACGGGGTTCTCCCCCAGCATTTT. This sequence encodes CASSYDGVLPQHF.

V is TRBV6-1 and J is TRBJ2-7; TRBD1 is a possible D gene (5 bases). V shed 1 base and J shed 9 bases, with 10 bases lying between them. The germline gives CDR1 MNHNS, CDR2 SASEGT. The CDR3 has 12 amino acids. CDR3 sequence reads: CASSEDGARQYF. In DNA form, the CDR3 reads TGTGCCAGCAGTGAAGATGGGGCGCGGCAGTACTTC.

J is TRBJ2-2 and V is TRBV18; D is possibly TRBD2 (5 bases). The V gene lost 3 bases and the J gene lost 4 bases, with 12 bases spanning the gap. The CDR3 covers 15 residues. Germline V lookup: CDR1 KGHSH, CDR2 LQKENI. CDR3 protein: CASSPRQEGTGELFF. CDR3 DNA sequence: TGTGCCAGCTCACCCAGACAAGAGGGCACCGGGGAGCTGTTTTTT.

The CDR3 coding sequence is TGTGCCTGGAGTGTTGGGCAGGGAAACTATGGCTACACCTTC. Protein sequence: CAWSVGQGNYGYTF. This chain joins TRBV30 and TRBJ1-2, with D perhaps TRBD1 (5 bases). The length of the CDR3 is 14 residues. Germline CDR1 reads GTSNPN; CDR2 reads SVGIG (reference sequence). Trimming shortened V by 0 bases and J by 2 bases, and 10 bases separated the two germline ends.

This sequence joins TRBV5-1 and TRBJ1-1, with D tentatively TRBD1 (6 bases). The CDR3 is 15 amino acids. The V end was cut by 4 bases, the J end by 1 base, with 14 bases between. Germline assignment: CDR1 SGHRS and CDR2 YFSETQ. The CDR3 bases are TGCGCCAGCAGCCCCCCGGACAGAGCGAACACTGAAGCTTTCTTT. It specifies CASSPPDRANTEAFF.

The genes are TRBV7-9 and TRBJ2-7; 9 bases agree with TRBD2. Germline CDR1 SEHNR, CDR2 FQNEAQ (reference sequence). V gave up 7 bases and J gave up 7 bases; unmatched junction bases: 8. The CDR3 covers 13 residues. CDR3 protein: CASNAGGADEQYF. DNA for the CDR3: TGTGCCAGCAACGCGGGAGGGGCGGATGAGCAGTACTTC.

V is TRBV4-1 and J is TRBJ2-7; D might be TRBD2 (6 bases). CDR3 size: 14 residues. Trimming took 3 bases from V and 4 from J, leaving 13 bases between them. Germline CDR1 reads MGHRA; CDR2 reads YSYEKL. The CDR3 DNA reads TGCGCCAGCAGCCACCGGGACGGACTATACGAGCAGTACTTC. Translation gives CASSHRDGLYEQYF.

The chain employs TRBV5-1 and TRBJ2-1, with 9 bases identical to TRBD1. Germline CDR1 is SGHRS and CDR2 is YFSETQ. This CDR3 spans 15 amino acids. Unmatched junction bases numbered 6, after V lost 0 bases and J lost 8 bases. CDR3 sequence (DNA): TGCGCCAGCAGCTTGGCCCAGGACAGGGGTCATGAGCAGTTCTTC. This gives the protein CASSLAQDRGHEQFF.

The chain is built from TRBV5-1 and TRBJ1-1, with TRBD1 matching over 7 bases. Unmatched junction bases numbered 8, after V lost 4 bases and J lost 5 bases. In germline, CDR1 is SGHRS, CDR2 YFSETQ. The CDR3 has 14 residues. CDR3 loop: CASSTTGYGTEAFF. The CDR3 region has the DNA TGCGCCAGCAGCACGACAGGGTACGGGACTGAAGCTTTCTTT.

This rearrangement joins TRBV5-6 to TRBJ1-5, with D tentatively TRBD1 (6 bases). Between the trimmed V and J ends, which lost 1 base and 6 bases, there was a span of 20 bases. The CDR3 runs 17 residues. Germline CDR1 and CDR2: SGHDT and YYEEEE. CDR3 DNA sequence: TGTGCCAGCAGCTTGTCTGCAGGGCAGGGGTCAGGTCAGCCCCAGCATTTT. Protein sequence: CASSLSAGQGSGQPQHF. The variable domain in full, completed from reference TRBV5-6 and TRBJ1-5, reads DAGVTQSPTHLIKTRGQQVTLRCSPKSGHDTVSWYQQALGQGPQFIFQYYEEEERQRGNFPDRFSGHQFPNYSSELNVNALLLGDSALYLCASSLSAGQGSGQPQHFGDGTRLSIL.

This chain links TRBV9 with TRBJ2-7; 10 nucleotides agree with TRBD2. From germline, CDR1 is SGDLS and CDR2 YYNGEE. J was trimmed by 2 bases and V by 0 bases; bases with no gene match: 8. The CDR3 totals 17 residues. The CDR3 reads CASSVGETSGRTYEQYF. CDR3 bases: TGTGCCAGCAGCGTAGGGGAGACTAGCGGGCGTACCTACGAGCAGTACTTC.

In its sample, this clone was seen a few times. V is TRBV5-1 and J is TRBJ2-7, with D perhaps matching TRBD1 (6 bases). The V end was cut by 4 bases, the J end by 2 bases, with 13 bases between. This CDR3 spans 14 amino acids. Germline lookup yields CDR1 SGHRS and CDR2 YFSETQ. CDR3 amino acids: CASSQGTATYEQYF. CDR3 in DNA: TGCGCCAGCAGCCAGGGGACGGCTACCTACGAGCAGTACTTC.

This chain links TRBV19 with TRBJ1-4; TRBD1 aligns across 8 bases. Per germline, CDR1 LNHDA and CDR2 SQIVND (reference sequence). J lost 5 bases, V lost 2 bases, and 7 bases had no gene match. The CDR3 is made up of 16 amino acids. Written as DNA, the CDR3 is TGTGCCAGTAGTATAAGGACGACAGGGGCGAATGAAAAACTGTTTTTT. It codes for CASSIRTTGANEKLFF. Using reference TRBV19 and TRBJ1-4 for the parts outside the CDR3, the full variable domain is DGGITQSPKYLFRKEGQNVTLSCEQNLNHDAMYWYRQDPGQGLRLIYYSQIVNDFQKGDIAEGYSVSREKKESFPLTVTSAQKNPTAFYLCASSIRTTGANEKLFFGSGTQLSVL.